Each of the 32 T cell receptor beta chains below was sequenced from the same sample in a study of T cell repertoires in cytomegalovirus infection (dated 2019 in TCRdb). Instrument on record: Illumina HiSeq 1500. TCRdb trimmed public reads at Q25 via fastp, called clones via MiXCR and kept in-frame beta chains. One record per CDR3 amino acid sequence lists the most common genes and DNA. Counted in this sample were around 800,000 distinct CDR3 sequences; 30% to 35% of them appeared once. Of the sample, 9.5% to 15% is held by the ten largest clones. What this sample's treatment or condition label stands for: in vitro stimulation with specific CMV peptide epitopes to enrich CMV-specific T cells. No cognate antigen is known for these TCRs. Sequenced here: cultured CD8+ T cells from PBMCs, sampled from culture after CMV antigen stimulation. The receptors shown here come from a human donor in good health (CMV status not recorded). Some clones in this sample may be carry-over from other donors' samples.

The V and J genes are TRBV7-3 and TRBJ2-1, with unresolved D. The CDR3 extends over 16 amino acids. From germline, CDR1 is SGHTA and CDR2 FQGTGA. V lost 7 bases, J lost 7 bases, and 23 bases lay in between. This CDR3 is CASNSLDAGSANEQFF. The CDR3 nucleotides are TGTGCCAGCAACAGCCTCGACGCAGGTTCGGCGAATGAGCAGTTCTTC. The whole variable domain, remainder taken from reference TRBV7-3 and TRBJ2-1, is GAGVSQTPSNKVTEKGKYVELRCDPISGHTALYWYRQSLGQGPEFLIYFQGTGAADDSGLPNDRFFAVRPEGSVSTLKIQRTERGDSAVYLCASNSLDAGSANEQFFGPGTRLTVL.

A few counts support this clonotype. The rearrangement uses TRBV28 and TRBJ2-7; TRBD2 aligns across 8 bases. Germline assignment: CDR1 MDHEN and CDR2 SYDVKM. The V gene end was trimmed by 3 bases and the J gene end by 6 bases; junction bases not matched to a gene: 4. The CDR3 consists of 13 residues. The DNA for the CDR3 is TGTGCCAGCAGTTTCTTAGCGGGGACCGAGCAGTACGTC. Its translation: CASSFLAGTEQYV.

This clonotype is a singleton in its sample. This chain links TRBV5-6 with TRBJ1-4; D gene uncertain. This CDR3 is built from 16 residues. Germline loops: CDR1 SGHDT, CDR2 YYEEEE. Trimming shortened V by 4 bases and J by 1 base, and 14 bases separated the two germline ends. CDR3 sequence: CASSPQPEGTNEKLFF. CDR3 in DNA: TGTGCCAGCAGCCCTCAACCGGAGGGAACTAATGAAAAACTGTTTTTT. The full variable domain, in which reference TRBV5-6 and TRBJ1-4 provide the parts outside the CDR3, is DAGVTQSPTHLIKTRGQQVTLRCSPKSGHDTVSWYQQALGQGPQFIFQYYEEEERQRGNFPDRFSGHQFPNYSSELNVNALLLGDSALYLCASSPQPEGTNEKLFFGSGTQLSVL.

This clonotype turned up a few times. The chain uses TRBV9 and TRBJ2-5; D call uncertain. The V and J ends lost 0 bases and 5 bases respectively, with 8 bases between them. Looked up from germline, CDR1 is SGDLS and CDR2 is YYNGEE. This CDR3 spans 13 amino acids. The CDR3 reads CASSVEYKETQYF. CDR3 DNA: TGTGCCAGCAGCGTAGAGTATAAGGAGACCCAGTACTTC.

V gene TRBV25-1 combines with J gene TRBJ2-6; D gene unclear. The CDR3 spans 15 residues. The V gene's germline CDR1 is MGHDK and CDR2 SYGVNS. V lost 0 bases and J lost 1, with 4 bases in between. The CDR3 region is CASSEYGSGANVLTF. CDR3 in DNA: TGTGCCAGCAGTGAATATGGGTCTGGGGCCAACGTCCTGACTTTC.

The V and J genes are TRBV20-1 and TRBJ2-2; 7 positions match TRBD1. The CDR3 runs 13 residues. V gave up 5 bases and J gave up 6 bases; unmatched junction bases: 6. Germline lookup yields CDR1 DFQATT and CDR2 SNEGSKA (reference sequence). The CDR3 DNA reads TGCAGTGCTTACGACAGGGCGGCCGGGGAGCTGTTTTTT. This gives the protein CSAYDRAAGELFF.

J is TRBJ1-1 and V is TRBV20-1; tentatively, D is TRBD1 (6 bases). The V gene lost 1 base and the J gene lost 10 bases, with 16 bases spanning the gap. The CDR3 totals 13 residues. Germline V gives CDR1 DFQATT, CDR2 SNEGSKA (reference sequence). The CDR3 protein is CSARVEQGDLAFF. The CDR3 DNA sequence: TGCAGTGCTAGAGTTGAACAGGGTGATTTAGCTTTCTTT.

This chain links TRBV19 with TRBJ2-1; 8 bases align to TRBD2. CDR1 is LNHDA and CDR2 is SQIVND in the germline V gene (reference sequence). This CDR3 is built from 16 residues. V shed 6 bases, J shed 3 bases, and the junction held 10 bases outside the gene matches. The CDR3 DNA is TGTGCCAGTAGCCCCCCAGCGGGGGAGTTCTACAATGAGCAGTTCTTC. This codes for CASSPPAGEFYNEQFF.

The CDR3 protein is CASSLEAGGQQDTQYF. The CDR3 bases are TGTGCCAGCAGCTTAGAAGCGGGGGGGCAGCAAGATACGCAGTATTTT. The chain employs TRBV11-2 and TRBJ2-3; 10 bases map to TRBD2. V lost 0 bases, J lost 5 bases, and 5 bases stayed unmatched. The germline V gene has CDR1 SGHAT and CDR2 FQNNGV. This CDR3 region has 16 residues.

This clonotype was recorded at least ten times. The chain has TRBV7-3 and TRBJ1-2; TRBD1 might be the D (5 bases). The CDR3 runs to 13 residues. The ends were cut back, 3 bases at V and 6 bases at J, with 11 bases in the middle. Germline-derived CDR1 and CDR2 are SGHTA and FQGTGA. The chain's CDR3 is CASSFDSGDGYTF. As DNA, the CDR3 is TGTGCCAGCAGCTTCGACAGCGGGGATGGCTACACCTTC.

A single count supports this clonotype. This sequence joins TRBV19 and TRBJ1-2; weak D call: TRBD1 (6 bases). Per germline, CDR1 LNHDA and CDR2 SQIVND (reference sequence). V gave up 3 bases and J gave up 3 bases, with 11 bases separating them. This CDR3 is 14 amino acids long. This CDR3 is CASSIQDSYYGYTF. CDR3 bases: TGTGCCAGTAGTATTCAGGACAGCTACTATGGCTACACCTTC. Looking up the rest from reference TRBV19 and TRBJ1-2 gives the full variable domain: DGGITQSPKYLFRKEGQNVTLSCEQNLNHDAMYWYRQDPGQGLRLIYYSQIVNDFQKGDIAEGYSVSREKKESFPLTVTSAQKNPTAFYLCASSIQDSYYGYTFGSGTRLTVV.

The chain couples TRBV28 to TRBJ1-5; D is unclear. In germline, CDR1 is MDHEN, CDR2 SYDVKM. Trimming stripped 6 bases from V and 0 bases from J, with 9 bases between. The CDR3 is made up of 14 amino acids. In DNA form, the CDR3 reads TGTGCCAGCAGCCGCTTTTATAGCAATCAGCCCCAGCATTTT. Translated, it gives CASSRFYSNQPQHF.

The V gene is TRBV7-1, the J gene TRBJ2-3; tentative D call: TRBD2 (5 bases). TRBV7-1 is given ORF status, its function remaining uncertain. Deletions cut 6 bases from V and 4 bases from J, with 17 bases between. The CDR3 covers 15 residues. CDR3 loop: CASSPGVGSADTQYF. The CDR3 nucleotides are TGTGCCAGCAGTCCCGGGGTGGGGTCGGCAGATACGCAGTATTTT.

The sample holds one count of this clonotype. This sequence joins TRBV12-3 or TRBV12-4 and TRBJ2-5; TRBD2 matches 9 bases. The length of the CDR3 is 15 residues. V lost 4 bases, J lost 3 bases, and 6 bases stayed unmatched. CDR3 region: CASSSPSGIEETQYF. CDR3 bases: TGTGCCAGCAGTTCCCCTAGCGGGATTGAAGAGACCCAGTACTTC.

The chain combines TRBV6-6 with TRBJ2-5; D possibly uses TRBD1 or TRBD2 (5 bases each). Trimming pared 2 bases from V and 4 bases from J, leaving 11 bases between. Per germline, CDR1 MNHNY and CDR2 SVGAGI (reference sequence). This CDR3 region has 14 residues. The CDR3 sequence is CASSYGGVGETQYF. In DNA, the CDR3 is TGTGCCAGCAGTTACGGGGGAGTGGGAGAGACCCAGTACTTC.

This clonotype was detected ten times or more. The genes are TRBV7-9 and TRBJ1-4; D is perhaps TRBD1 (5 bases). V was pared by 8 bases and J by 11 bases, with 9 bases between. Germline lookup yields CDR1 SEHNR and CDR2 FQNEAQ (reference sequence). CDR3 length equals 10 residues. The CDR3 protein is CASGREKLFF. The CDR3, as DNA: TGTGCCAGCGGCAGGGAGAAACTGTTTTTT.

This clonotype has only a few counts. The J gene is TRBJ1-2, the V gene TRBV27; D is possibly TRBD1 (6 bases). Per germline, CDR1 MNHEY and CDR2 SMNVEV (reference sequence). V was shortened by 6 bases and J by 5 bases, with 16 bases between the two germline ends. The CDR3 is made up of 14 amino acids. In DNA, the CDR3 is TGTGCCAGCAGCTTGAGGGGGGTTCAATATGGCTACACCTTC. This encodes CASSLRGVQYGYTF.

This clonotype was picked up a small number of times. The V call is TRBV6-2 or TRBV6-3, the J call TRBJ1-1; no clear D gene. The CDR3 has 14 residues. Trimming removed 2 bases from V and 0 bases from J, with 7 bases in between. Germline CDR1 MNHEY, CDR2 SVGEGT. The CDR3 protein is CASSYDELNTEAFF. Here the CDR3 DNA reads TGTGCCAGCAGTTACGATGAGTTGAACACTGAAGCTTTCTTT.

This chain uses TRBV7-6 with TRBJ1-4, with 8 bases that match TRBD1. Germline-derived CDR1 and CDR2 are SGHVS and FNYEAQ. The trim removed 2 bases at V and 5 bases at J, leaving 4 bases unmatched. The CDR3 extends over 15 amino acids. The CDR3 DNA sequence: TGTGCCAGCAGCTTATTCGACAGGGGAAATGAAAAACTGTTTTTT. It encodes CASSLFDRGNEKLFF. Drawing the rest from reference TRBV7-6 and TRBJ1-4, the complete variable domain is GAGVSQSPRYKVTKRGQDVALRCDPISGHVSLYWYRQALGQGPEFLTYFNYEAQQDKSGLPNDRFSAERPEGSISTLTIQRTEQRDSAMYRCASSLFDRGNEKLFFGSGTQLSVL.

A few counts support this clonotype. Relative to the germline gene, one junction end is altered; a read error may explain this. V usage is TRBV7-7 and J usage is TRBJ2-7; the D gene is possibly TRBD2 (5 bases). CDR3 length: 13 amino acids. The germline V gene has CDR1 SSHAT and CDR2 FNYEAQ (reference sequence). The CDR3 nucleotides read TGTGCTAGCAGCTTAGCGAAATGGGACGAGCAGTACTTC. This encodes CASSLAKWDEQYF.

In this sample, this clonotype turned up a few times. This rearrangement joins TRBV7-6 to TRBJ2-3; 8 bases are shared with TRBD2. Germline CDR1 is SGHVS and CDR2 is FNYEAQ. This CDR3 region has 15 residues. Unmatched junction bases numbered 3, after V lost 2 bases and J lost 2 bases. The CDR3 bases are TGTGCCAGCAGCTTAAGCGGGGGACCCACAGATACGCAGTATTTT. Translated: CASSLSGGPTDTQYF. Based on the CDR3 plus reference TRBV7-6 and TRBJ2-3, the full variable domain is GAGVSQSPRYKVTKRGQDVALRCDPISGHVSLYWYRQALGQGPEFLTYFNYEAQQDKSGLPNDRFSAERPEGSISTLTIQRTEQRDSAMYRCASSLSGGPTDTQYFGPGTRLTVL.

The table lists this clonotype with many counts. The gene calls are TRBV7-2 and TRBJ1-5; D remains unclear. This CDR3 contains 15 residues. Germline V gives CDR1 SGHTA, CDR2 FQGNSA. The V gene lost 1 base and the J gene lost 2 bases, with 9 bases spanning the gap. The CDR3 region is CASSLVRGGNQPQHF. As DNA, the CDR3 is TGTGCCAGCAGCTTAGTACGTGGCGGCAATCAGCCCCAGCATTTT.

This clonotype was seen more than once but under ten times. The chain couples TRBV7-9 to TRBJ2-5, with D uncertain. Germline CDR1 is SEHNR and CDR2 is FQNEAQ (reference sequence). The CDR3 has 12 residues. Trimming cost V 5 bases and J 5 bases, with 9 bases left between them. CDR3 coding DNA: TGTGCCAGCAGCAGACTGTTGGAGACCCAGTACTTC. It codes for CASSRLLETQYF.

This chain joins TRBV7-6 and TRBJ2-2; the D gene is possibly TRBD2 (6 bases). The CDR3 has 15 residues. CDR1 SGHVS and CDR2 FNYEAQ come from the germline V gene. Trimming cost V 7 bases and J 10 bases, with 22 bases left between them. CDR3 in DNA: TGTGCCAGCATCCAGGGAGCGCGGGGCGGCGAGGAGCTGTTTTTT. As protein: CASIQGARGGEELFF. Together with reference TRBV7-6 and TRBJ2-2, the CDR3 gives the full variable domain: GAGVSQSPRYKVTKRGQDVALRCDPISGHVSLYWYRQALGQGPEFLTYFNYEAQQDKSGLPNDRFSAERPEGSISTLTIQRTEQRDSAMYRCASIQGARGGEELFFGEGSRLTVL.

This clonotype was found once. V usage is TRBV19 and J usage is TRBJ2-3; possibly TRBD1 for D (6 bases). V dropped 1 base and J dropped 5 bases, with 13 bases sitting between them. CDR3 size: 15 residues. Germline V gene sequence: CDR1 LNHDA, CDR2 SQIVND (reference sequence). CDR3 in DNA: TGTGCCAGTAGTATAGGGCGGACAGTTGGAGATACGCAGTATTTT. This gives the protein CASSIGRTVGDTQYF.

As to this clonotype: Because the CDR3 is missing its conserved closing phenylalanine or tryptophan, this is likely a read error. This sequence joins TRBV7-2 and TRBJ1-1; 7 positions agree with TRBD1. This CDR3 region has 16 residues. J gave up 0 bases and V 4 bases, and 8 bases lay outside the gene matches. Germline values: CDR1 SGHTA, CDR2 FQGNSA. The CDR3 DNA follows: TGTGCCAGCAGCTCGGGGCCGGGACAGATGAACACTGAAGCTTTCCTT. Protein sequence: CASSSGPGQMNTEAFL.

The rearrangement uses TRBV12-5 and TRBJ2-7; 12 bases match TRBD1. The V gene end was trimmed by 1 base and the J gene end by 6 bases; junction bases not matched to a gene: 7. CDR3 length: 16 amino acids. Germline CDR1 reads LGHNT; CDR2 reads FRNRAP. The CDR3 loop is CASGLARGQGAREQYV. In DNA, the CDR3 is TGTGCTAGTGGTTTGGCTCGGGGACAGGGGGCTCGCGAGCAGTACGTC.

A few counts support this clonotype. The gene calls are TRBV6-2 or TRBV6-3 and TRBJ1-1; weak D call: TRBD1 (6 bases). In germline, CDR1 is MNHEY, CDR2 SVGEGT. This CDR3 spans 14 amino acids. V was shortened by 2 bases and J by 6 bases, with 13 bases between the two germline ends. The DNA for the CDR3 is TGTGCCAGCAGTTACCTAGGACAGTTGGCTGAAGCTTTCTTT. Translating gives CASSYLGQLAEAFF.

CDR3 nucleotides: TGTGCCAGCAGTGTTGGTAAGCGCGCGGAGCAGTTCTTC. It is translated as CASSVGKRAEQFF. The genes are TRBV14 and TRBJ2-1; the D is unclear. Germline loops: CDR1 SGHDN, CDR2 FVKESK. V lost 6 bases and J lost 10, with 16 bases in between. The CDR3 length is 13 residues.

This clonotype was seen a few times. The CDR3 DNA reads as TGTGCCAGCAGCGACAGGACGGGCGAGCAGTACGTC. Translating gives CASSDRTGEQYV. The J gene is TRBJ2-7, the V gene TRBV7-8, with D perhaps TRBD1 (6 bases). V was shortened by 5 bases and J by 6 bases, with 11 bases between the two germline ends. Per germline, CDR1 SGHVS and CDR2 FQNEAQ. This CDR3 has 12 residues.

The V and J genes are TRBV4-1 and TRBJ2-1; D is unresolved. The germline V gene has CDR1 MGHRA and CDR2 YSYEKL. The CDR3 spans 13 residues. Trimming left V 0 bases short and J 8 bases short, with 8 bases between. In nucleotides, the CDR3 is TGCGCCAGCAGCCAAGACTCGGGCCATGAGCAGTTCTTC. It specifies CASSQDSGHEQFF.

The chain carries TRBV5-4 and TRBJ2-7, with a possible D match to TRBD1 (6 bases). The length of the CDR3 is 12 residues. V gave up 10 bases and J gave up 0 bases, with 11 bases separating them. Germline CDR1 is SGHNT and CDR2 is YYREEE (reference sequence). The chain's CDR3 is CASGVSSYEQYF. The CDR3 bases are TGTGCCTCAGGGGTAAGCTCCTACGAGCAGTACTTC.